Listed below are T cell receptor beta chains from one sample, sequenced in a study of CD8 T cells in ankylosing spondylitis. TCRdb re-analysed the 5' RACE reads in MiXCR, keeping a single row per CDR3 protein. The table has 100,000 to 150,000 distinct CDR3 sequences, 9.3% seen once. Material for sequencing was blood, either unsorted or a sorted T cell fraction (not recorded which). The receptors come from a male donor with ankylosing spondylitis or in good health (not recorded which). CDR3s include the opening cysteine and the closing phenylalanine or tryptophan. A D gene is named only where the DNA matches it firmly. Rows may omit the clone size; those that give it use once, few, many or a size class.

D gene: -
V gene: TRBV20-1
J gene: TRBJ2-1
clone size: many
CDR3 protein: CSARAPGRRSSYNEQFF
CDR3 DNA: TGCAGTGCTAGAGCTCCGGGTCGGCGCAGCTCCTACAATGAGCAGTTCTTC

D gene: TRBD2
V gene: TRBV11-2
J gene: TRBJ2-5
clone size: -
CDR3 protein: CASSLVPAGAGETQYF
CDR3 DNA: TGTGCCAGCAGCTTAGTACCGGCGGGAGCAGGAGAGACCCAGTACTTC

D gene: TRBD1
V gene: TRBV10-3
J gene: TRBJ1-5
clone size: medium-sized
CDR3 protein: CAGGTGDSNQPQHF
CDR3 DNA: TGTGCCGGCGGGACAGGAGATAGCAATCAGCCCCAGCATTTT

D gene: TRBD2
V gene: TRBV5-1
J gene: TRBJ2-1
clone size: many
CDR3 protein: CASSLAQTSGGGEQFF
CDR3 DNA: TGCGCCAGCAGCTTGGCCCAGACTAGCGGGGGGGGAGAGCAGTTCTTC

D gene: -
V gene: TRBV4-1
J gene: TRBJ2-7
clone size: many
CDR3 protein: CASSQGGGTPYEQYF
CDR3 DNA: TGCGCCAGCAGCCAAGGCGGCGGGACACCCTACGAGCAGTACTTC

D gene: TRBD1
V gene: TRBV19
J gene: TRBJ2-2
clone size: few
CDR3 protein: CASGRTGGTGELFF
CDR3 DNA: TGTGCCAGTGGGAGGACAGGGGGCACCGGGGAGCTGTTTTTT

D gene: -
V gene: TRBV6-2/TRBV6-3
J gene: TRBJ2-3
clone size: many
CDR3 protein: CASRPGGGTDTQYF
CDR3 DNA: TGTGCCAGCAGACCGGGCGGAGGCACAGATACGCAGTATTTT

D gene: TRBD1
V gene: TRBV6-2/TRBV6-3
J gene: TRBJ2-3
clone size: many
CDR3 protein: CASAGGAGGRPDTQYF
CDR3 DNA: TGTGCCAGCGCCGGGGGAGCAGGGGGCAGACCAGATACGCAGTATTTT

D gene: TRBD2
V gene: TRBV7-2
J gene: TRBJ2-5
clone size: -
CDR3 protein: CASSLGASGSRETQYF
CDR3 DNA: TGTGCCAGCAGCTTAGGGGCTAGCGGGAGTCGGGAGACCCAGTACTTC

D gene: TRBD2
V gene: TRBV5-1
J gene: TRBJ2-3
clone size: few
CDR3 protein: CASSPVPGLAGGRTDTQYF
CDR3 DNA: TGCGCCAGCAGCCCTGTCCCGGGACTAGCGGGAGGGCGCACAGATACGCAGTATTTT

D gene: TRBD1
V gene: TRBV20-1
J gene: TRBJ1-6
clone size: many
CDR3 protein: CSAWDRGFAPLHF
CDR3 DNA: TGCAGTGCTTGGGACAGGGGGTTCGCACCCCTCCACTTT

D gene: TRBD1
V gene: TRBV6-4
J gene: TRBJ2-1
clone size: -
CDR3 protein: CASSPSIRQGAGEQFF
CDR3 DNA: TGTGCCAGCAGCCCTTCAATAAGACAGGGGGCGGGAGAGCAGTTCTTC

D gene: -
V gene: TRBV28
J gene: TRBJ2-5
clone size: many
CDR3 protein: CASSPGAKFGETQYF
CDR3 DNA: TGTGCCAGCTCCCCCGGGGCCAAATTCGGGGAGACCCAGTACTTC

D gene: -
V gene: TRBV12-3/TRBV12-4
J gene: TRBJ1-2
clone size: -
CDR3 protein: CASSAAQGKLNYGYTF
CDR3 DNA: TGTGCCAGCAGCGCCGCTCAGGGAAAGCTTAACTATGGCTACACCTTC

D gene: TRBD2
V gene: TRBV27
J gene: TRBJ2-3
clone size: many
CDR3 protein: CASSLTSGRWGDTQYF
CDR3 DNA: TGTGCCAGCAGCTTGACTAGCGGCCGGTGGGGAGATACGCAGTATTTT

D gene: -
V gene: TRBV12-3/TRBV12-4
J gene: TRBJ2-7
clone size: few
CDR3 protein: CASSLGRALYYEQYF
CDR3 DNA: TGTGCCAGCAGCCTCGGACGGGCCCTTTACTACGAGCAGTACTTC

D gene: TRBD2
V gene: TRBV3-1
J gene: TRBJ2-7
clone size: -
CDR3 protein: CASSQDTSVYYEQYF
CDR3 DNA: TGTGCCAGCAGCCAAGATACTAGCGTTTACTACGAGCAGTACTTC

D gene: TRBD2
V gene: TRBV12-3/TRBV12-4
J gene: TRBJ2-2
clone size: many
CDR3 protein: CASSSPWGGGTGELFF
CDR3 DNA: TGTGCCAGCAGTTCCCCATGGGGGGGAGGCACCGGGGAGCTGTTTTTT

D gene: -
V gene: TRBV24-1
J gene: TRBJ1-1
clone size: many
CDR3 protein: CAILRFLEHPMTTEAFF
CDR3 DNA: TGTGCCATCCTAAGGTTCTTGGAGCATCCCATGACCACTGAAGCTTTCTTT

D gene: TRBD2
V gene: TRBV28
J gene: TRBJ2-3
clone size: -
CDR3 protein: CASSSSGRARDTQYF
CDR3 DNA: TGTGCCAGCAGTTCTAGCGGGAGGGCCAGAGATACGCAGTATTTT

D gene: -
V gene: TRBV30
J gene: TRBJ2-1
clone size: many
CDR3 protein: CAWSVGNEQFF
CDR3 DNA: TGTGCCTGGAGTGTTGGAAATGAGCAGTTCTTC

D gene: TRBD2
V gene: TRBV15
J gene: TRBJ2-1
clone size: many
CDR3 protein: CATSRLTGGLADNEQFF
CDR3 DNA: TGTGCCACCAGCAGACTCACCGGAGGACTAGCGGACAATGAGCAGTTCTTC

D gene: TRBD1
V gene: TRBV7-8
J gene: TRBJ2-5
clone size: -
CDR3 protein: CASSPRDSLLETQYF
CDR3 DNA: TGTGCCAGCAGCCCAAGGGACAGCCTTCTGGAGACCCAGTACTTC

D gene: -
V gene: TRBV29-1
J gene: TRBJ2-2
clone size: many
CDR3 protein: CSVVGPGNTGELFF
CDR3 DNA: TGCAGCGTTGTCGGTCCAGGGAACACCGGGGAGCTGTTTTTT

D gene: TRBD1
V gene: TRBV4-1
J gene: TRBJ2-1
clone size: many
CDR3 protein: CASSQDQYRGLYEQFF
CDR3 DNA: TGCGCCAGCAGCCAAGATCAATACAGGGGGCTTTATGAGCAGTTCTTC

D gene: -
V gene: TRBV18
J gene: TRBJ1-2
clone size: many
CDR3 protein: CASSPNGGFYGYTF
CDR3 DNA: TGTGCCAGCTCACCAAACGGAGGATTTTATGGCTACACCTTC

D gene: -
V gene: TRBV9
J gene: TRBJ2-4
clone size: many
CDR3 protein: CASSVAPDTKNIQYF
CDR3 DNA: TGTGCCAGCAGCGTAGCACCCGACACCAAAAACATTCAGTACTTC

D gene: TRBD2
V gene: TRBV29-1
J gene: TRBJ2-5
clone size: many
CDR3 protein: CSAEEASGRETQYF
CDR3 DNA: TGCAGCGCCGAAGAAGCTAGCGGGAGGGAGACCCAGTACTTC

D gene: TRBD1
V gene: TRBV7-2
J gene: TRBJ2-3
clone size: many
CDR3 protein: CASSNTGGRVDTQYF
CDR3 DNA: TGTGCCAGCAGCAATACAGGGGGTCGTGTGGATACGCAGTATTTT

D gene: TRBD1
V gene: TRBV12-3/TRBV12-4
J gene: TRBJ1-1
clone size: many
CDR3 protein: CATWTTGGDTEAFF
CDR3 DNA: TGTGCCACCTGGACGACAGGGGGCGACACTGAAGCTTTCTTT

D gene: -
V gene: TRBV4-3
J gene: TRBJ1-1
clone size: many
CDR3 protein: CASSQEDNNSEAFF
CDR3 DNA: TGCGCCAGCAGCCAGGAGGACAACAACTCCGAAGCTTTCTTT

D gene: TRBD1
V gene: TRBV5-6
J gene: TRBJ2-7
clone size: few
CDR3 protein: CASRDGQGAYEQYF
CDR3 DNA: TGTGCCAGCAGAGATGGACAGGGGGCTTACGAGCAGTACTTC

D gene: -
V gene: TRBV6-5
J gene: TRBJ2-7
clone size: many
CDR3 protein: CASSYSRQVEVAEQYF
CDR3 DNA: TGTGCCAGCAGTTACTCAAGACAGGTTGAGGTTGCCGAGCAGTACTTC

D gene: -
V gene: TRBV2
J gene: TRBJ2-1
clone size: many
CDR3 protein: CASKRRGGLDNEQFF
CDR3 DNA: TGTGCCAGCAAGAGGCGTGGGGGGTTGGACAATGAGCAGTTCTTC

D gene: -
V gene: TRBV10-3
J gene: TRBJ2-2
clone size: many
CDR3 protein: CAIARSVPGELFF
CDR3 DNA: TGTGCCATCGCGCGTAGCGTCCCCGGGGAGCTGTTTTTT

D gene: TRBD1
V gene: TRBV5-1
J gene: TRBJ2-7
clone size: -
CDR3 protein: CASSLPSGTGSYEQYF
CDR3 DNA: TGCGCCAGCAGCTTGCCCTCCGGGACAGGGTCGTACGAGCAGTACTTC

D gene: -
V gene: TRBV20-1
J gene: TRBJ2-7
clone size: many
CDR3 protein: CSGGRTTYEQYF
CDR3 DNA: TGCAGTGGTGGGCGGACGACCTACGAGCAGTACTTC

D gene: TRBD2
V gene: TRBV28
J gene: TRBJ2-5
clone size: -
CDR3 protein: CASSYNPTMAGGRLETQYF
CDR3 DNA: TGTGCCAGCAGTTATAACCCTACCATGGCGGGAGGACGTTTGGAGACCCAGTACTTC

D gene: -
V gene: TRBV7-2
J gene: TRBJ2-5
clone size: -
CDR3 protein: CASSLGGMLKTQYF
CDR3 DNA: TGTGCCAGCAGCTTAGGCGGGATGTTGAAGACCCAGTACTTC

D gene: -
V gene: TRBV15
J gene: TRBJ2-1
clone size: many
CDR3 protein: CATSRDQGQNSNEQFF
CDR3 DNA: TGTGCCACCAGCAGAGATCAAGGACAGAATTCCAATGAGCAGTTCTTC

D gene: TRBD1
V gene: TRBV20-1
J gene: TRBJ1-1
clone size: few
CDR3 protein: CSARDRTDWDTEAFF
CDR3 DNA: TGCAGTGCACGGGACAGAACCGATTGGGACACTGAAGCTTTCTTT

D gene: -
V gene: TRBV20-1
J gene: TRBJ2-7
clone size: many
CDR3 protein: CSARSTGYGYEQYF
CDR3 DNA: TGCAGTGCTAGAAGTACAGGGTATGGCTACGAGCAGTACTTC

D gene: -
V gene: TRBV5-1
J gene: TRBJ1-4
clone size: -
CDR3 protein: CASSLAGGSDEKLFF
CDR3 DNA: TGCGCCAGCAGCTTGGCCGGTGGCAGTGATGAAAAACTGTTTTTT

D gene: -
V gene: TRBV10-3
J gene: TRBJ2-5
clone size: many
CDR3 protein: CAISESSGSKTQYF
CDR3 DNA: TGTGCCATCAGTGAGTCGTCCGGGAGTAAGACCCAGTACTTC

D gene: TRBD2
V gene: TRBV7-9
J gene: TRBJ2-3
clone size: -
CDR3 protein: CASSLGLAATDTQYF
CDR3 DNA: TGTGCCAGCAGCCTCGGACTAGCGGCGACAGATACGCAGTATTTT

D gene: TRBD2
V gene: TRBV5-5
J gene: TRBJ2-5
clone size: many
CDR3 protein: CASSILGTSETQYF
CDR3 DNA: TGTGCCAGCAGCATCCTAGGGACTAGCGAGACCCAGTACTTC

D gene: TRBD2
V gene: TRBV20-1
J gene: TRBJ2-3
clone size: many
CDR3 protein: CSAGTGLAGTDTQYF
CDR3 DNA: TGCAGTGCTGGAACAGGACTAGCGGGCACAGATACGCAGTATTTT

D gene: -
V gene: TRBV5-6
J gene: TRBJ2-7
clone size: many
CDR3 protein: CASSFGIGRPGLRYEQYF
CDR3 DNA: TGTGCCAGCAGCTTCGGCATCGGGCGGCCGGGACTTCGTTACGAGCAGTACTTC

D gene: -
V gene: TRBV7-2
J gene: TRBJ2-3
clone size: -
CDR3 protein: CASSLTDTYTDTQYF
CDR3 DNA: TGTGCCAGCAGCTTAACTGACACATACACAGATACGCAGTATTTT

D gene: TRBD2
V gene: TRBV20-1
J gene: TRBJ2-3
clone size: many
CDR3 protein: CSPARDYGGNTQYF
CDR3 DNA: TGCAGTCCTGCCCGGGACTATGGAGGGAATACGCAGTATTTT

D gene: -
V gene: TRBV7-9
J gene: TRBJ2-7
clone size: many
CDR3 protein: CASSLGAVSSYEQYF
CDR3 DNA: TGTGCCAGCAGCTTAGGAGCGGTTAGCTCCTACGAGCAGTACTTC

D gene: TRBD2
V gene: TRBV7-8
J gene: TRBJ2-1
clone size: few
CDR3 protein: CASSSHQRAGIANEQFF
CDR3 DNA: TGTGCCAGCAGCTCCCACCAGAGAGCGGGAATCGCCAATGAGCAGTTCTTC